These 15 T cell receptor beta chains share one sample of origin, sequenced in a study of T cell changes during pregnancy in multiple sclerosis. Clones were sequenced by immunoSEQ multiplex PCR, and TCRdb holds only the in-frame ones, with some missing. The sample contains about 45,000 clones, roughly 91% of which appear only once. Material for sequencing was PBMCs (not recorded whether the cells were cultured). The receptors here all came from a female donor with multiple sclerosis, enrolled in a pregnancy study.

The chain joins TRBV2 to TRBJ2-2; 12 bases are shared with TRBD2. Unmatched junction bases numbered 2, after V lost 4 bases and J lost 5 bases. The germline V gene encodes CDR1 SNHLY and CDR2 FYNNEI. The CDR3 runs 15 residues. CDR3 sequence (DNA): TGTGCCAGCAGTGGGGGACTAGCGGGTACCGGGGAGCTGTTTTTT. This codes for CASSGGLAGTGELFF.

This sequence joins TRBV6-4 and TRBJ2-7; no clear D gene. The V end was cut by 4 bases, the J end by 4 bases, with 20 bases between. Germline V gene data show CDR1 as MRHNA and CDR2 as SNTAGT. The CDR3 totals 16 residues. DNA of the CDR3: TGTGCCAGCAGTGTATTGGGCTGCATTCCGTCTTACGAGCAGTACTTC. Translating gives CASSVLGCIPSYEQYF.

The chain is built from TRBV4-2 and TRBJ2-2; 7 nucleotides align to TRBD2. This CDR3 is 15 amino acids long. Germline CDR1 LGHNA, CDR2 YNFKEQ. The ends lost 1 base at V and 3 bases at J; junction bases unmatched: 2. The CDR3 DNA reads TGTGCCAGCAGCCAAGTCGGGAGGCACACCGGGGAGCTGTTTTTT. Amino acid sequence: CASSQVGRHTGELFF.

V is TRBV14 and J is TRBJ2-1; the match to TRBD2 covers 10 bases. The length of the CDR3 is 15 residues. With V trimmed by 1 base and J by 9 bases, 6 bases remained unmatched. Germline V lookup: CDR1 SGHDN, CDR2 FVKESK. In DNA form, the CDR3 reads TGTGCCAGCAGCCAAGGAACTAGCGGGACCACTGAGCAGTTCTTC. This encodes CASSQGTSGTTEQFF.

This clone was detected once. This rearrangement joins TRBV27 to TRBJ1-6; D is possibly TRBD1 (5 bases). Trimming took off 3 bases at V and 14 bases at J, with 11 bases between the two ends. Germline V CDR1 and CDR2: MNHEY, SMNVEV (reference sequence). This CDR3 spans 12 amino acids. The CDR3 DNA reads TGTGCCAGCAGTTTTAACCCGGGGGCCCTCCACTTT. Its protein is CASSFNPGALHF.

The V call is TRBV19, the J call TRBJ1-2; a possible D gene is TRBD1 (5 bases). In germline, CDR1 is LNHDA, CDR2 SQIVND (reference sequence). Trimming took 9 bases from V and 4 from J, leaving 15 bases between them. The CDR3 is 13 residues long. The CDR3 DNA is TGTGCCAGCGCAGACGAAGGGACCTATGGCTACACCTTC. Protein sequence: CASADEGTYGYTF.

The chain couples TRBV5-4 to TRBJ2-3; TRBD1 is a possible D gene (7 bases). V was cut by 4 bases and J by 8 bases, with 17 bases left in between. Germline loops: CDR1 SGHNT, CDR2 YYREEE (reference sequence). The length of the CDR3 is 14 residues. CDR3 DNA sequence: TGTGCCAGCAGCCGGGGACAGACGGGAGCTACGCAGTATTTT. Protein: CASSRGQTGATQYF.

J is TRBJ2-2 and V is TRBV5-4, with TRBD2 as a possible D gene (5 bases). Deletions cut 4 bases from V and 1 base from J, with 11 bases between. This CDR3 region has 15 residues. Germline V gene lookup returns CDR1 SGHNT and CDR2 YYREEE (reference sequence). CDR3 coding DNA: TGTGCCAGCAGCCCGGACTTCCTGAACACCGGGGAGCTGTTTTTT. This gives the protein CASSPDFLNTGELFF.

This sequence joins TRBV9 and TRBJ2-1, with 8 nucleotides matching TRBD2. V lost 2 bases to trimming and J lost 0 bases; unmatched junction nucleotides: 1. This CDR3 region has 15 residues. Germline CDR1 and CDR2: SGDLS and YYNGEE. CDR3 sequence reads: CASSVSGSSYNEQFF. For the CDR3, the DNA is TGTGCCAGCAGCGTCAGCGGGAGCTCCTACAATGAGCAGTTCTTC.

The chain couples TRBV7-9 to TRBJ1-2; D possibly corresponds to TRBD1 (6 bases). Per the germline V gene, CDR1 is SEHNR and CDR2 is FQNEAQ (reference sequence). The CDR3 has 13 residues. V was cut by 6 bases and J by 7 bases, with 15 bases left in between. In nucleotides, the CDR3 is TGTGCCAGCAGTCGATATAACAGGGTTGGCTACACCTTC. Residues: CASSRYNRVGYTF.

The rearrangement uses TRBV30 and TRBJ2-7; the match to TRBD1 covers 8 bases. Trimming cost V 6 bases and J 3 bases; bases outside gene matches: 10. The germline gives CDR1 GTSNPN, CDR2 SVGIG (reference sequence). The CDR3 spans 14 residues. As DNA, the CDR3 is TGTGCCTGCCGTTCCCGGACAGGGTTCTACGAGCAGTACTTC. Translating gives CACRSRTGFYEQYF.

The CDR3 loop is CASSKIAETQYF. CDR3 coding DNA: TGTGCCAGTAGTAAAATCGCGGAGACCCAGTACTTC. This chain uses TRBV19 with TRBJ2-5, with unresolved D. The V gene lost 4 bases and the J gene lost 5 bases, with 8 bases spanning the gap. The CDR3 runs to 12 residues. CDR1 is LNHDA, CDR2 SQIVND, per germline (reference sequence).

The chain is built from TRBV2 and TRBJ2-2; D may be TRBD2 (6 bases). The CDR3 is made up of 15 amino acids. Germline V gene sequence: CDR1 SNHLY, CDR2 FYNNEI. Trimming shortened V by 3 bases and J by 5 bases, and 13 bases separated the two germline ends. The CDR3 DNA reads TGTGCCAGCAGTGATTTGACTAGTGGGACCGGGGAGCTGTTTTTT. Residues: CASSDLTSGTGELFF.

This chain uses TRBV4-3 with TRBJ2-7; no clear D gene. Germline assignment: CDR1 LGHNA and CDR2 YSLEER. V was cut by 0 bases and J by 3 bases, with 18 bases left in between. CDR3 length equals 17 residues. CDR3 sequence reads: CASSQDRFSRLGYEQYF. The CDR3, as DNA: TGCGCCAGCAGCCAAGATCGCTTTTCCCGACTCGGCTACGAGCAGTACTTC.

This sequence joins TRBV13 and TRBJ2-7, with D possibly being TRBD1 (5 bases). V lost 4 bases, J lost 0 bases, and 13 bases lay in between. The CDR3 sequence is 15 residues long. The germline gives CDR1 PRHDT, CDR2 FYEKMQ (reference sequence). As DNA, the CDR3 is TGTGCCAGCAGCTCAAGTCAGGGAACCTCCTACGAGCAGTACTTC. Translation gives CASSSSQGTSYEQYF.